One sample yielded the 10 T cell receptor beta chains listed below, sequenced in a study of T cells after yellow fever vaccination. TCRdb reanalysed the 5' RACE reads using MiXCR and keeps one entry per CDR3 protein. This table has about 170,000 distinct CDR3 sequences, around 10% appearing once. Sequencing used CD8+ T cells sorted from PBMCs, obtained 15 days after the yellow fever booster vaccination. The receptors were sampled from a man aged 18 to 29 who received the YFV17D yellow fever vaccine.

This rearrangement joins TRBV3-2 to TRBJ2-7; the table's TRBD2 call for D was not verified on the DNA. TRBV3-2 is labeled a pseudogene. The CDR3 loop spans 15 amino acids. CDR3 in DNA: TGTGCCAGCAGCCAAATCGGGTGGGGAGACCACGAGCAGTACGTC. Amino acid sequence: CASSQIGWGDHEQYV.

This clonotype has more than one count but fewer than ten. The V call is TRBV5-5, the J call TRBJ2-2; TRBD1 aligns across 8 bases. Germline trimming cut 2 bases from V and 5 bases from J; bases unmatched to any gene: 8. The V gene's germline CDR1 is SGHKS and CDR2 YYEKEE (reference sequence). The CDR3 runs 16 residues. CDR3 sequence: CASSLQGGGATGELFF. In nucleotides, the CDR3 is TGTGCCAGCAGCTTACAGGGGGGCGGTGCGACCGGGGAGCTGTTTTTT.

V is TRBV7-6 and J is TRBJ2-7; D gene ambiguous. V was trimmed by 3 bases and J by 3 bases, leaving 9 bases between them. The CDR3 consists of 13 residues. CDR1 and CDR2 (germline): SGHVS, FNYEAQ. The CDR3 reads CASSFSWGYEQYF. The CDR3 DNA reads as TGTGCCAGCAGCTTTTCATGGGGCTACGAGCAGTACTTC. The variable domain in full, completed from reference TRBV7-6 and TRBJ2-7, reads GAGVSQSPRYKVTKRGQDVALRCDPISGHVSLYWYRQALGQGPEFLTYFNYEAQQDKSGLPNDRFSAERPEGSISTLTIQRTEQRDSAMYRCASSFSWGYEQYFGPGTRLTVT.

This clonotype was found a few times. The chain links TRBV29-1 to TRBJ2-3; no clear D gene. The V end lost 0 bases, the J end lost 2 bases, and 15 bases lay between the germline ends. The CDR3 totals 16 residues. The germline CDR1 and CDR2 sequences are SQVTM and ANQGSEA. The DNA of the CDR3 is TGCAGCGTTGAAGATCCCCCGGACGGGCACACAGATACGCAGTATTTT. It translates to CSVEDPPDGHTDTQYF.

This clonotype has at least ten counts. This chain uses TRBV11-2 with TRBJ2-5; no clear D gene. The V end lost 5 bases, the J end lost 5 bases, and 15 bases lay between the germline ends. CDR1 SGHAT and CDR2 FQNNGV come from the germline V gene. CDR3 length equals 14 residues. The CDR3 reads CASSRWGYGETQYF. CDR3 sequence (DNA): TGTGCCAGCAGCCGTTGGGGATACGGGGAGACCCAGTACTTC.

Remarks on this clonotype: One end of the junction varies from germline; a read error may be responsible. The chain is built from TRBV7-8 and TRBJ2-1; 9 nucleotides agree with TRBD2. There are 15 residues in the CDR3. CDR1 and CDR2 from the germline V gene are SGHVS and FQNEAQ. This CDR3 is CASSGGTSSDNEKFF. CDR3 sequence (DNA): TGTGCCAGCAGCGGGGGGACTAGCTCGGATAATGAGAAGTTCTTC.

This clonotype was counted between two and nine times. CDR3 protein: CASSVAEGYEQYF. For the CDR3, the DNA is TGTGCCAGCAGCGTAGCCGAGGGATACGAGCAGTACTTC. The rearrangement links TRBV9 to TRBJ2-7; the D gene is possibly TRBD2 (5 bases). Germline V gives CDR1 SGDLS, CDR2 YYNGEE. The V and J ends lost 0 bases and 4 bases respectively, with 8 bases between them. There are 13 residues in the CDR3.

At least ten counts were recorded for this clonotype. The J gene is TRBJ2-2, the V gene TRBV7-2; TRBD2 is a possible D gene (6 bases). The CDR3 extends over 15 amino acids. Germline CDR1 SGHTA, CDR2 FQGNSA. Trimming removed 2 bases from V and 4 bases from J, with 11 bases in between. This CDR3 reads CASSLYKEGTGELFF. CDR3 DNA: TGTGCCAGCAGCTTATACAAGGAGGGCACCGGGGAGCTGTTTTTT.

This clonotype has only a few counts. V and J are TRBV4-1 and TRBJ1-1; D is unresolved. CDR1 MGHRA and CDR2 YSYEKL come from the germline V gene. V was shortened by 1 base and J by 6 bases, with 12 bases between the two germline ends. The CDR3 runs 14 residues. CDR3 amino acids: CASSQVVGESEAFF. The CDR3 DNA reads TGCGCCAGCAGCCAAGTGGTCGGGGAATCTGAAGCTTTCTTT.

This clonotype was picked up a small number of times. The chain carries TRBV4-3 and TRBJ2-1; the D gene is possibly TRBD1 (6 bases). Deletions cut 2 bases from V and 0 bases from J, with 8 bases between. CDR1 and CDR2 from the germline V gene are LGHNA and YSLEER. This CDR3 contains 15 residues. The CDR3: CASSQQGSSYNEQFF. DNA of the CDR3: TGCGCCAGCAGCCAACAGGGGAGCTCCTACAATGAGCAGTTCTTC.